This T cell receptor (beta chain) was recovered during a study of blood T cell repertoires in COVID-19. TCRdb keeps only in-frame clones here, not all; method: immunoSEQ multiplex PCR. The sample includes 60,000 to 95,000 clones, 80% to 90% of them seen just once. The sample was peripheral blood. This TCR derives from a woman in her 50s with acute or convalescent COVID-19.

DNA for the CDR3: TGTGCCAGCAGCTTAGACGGGTACGAGCAGTACTTC. Amino acid sequence: CASSLDGYEQYF. J is TRBJ2-7 and V is TRBV11-3; D call uncertain. The CDR3 runs to 12 residues. The V end was cut by 0 bases, the J end by 4 bases, with 4 bases between. Per the germline V gene, CDR1 is SGHNT and CDR2 is YENEEA.